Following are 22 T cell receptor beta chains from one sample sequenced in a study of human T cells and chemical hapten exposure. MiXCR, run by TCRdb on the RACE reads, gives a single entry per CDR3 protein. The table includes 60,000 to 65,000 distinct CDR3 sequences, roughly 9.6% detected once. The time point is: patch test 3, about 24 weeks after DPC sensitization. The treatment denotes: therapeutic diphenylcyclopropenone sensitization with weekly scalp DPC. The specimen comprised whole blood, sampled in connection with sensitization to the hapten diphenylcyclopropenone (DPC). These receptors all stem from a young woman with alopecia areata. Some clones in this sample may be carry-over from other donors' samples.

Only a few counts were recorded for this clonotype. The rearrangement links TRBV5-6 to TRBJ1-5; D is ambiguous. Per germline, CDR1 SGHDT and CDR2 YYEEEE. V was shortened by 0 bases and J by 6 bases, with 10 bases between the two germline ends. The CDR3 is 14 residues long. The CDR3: CASSLEGTGQPQHF. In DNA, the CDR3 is TGTGCCAGCAGCTTGGAAGGTACCGGTCAGCCCCAGCATTTT.

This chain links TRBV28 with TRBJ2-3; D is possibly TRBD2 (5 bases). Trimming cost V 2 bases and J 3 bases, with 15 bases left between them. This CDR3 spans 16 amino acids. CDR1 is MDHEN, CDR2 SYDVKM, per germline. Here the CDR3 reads CASSLVRELSTDTQYF. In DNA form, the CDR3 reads TGTGCCAGCAGTTTAGTCCGGGAACTTTCGACAGATACGCAGTATTTT.

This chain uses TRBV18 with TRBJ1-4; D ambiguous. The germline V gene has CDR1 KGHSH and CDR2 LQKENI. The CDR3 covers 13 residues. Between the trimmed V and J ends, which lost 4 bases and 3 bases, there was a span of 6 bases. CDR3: CASSQDSNEKLFF. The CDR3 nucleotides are TGTGCCAGCTCACAGGACTCTAATGAAAAACTGTTTTTT.

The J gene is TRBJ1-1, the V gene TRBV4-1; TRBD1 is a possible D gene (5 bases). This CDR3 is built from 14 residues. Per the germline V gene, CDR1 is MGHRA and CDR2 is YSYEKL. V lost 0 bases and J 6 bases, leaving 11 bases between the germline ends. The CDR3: CASSQEGGGSEAFF. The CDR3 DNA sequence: TGCGCCAGCAGCCAAGAGGGGGGAGGTTCTGAAGCTTTCTTT.

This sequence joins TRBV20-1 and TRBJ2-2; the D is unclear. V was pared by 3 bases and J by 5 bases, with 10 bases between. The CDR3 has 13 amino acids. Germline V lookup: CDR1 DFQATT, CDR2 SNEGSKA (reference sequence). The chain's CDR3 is CSASFGFTGELFF. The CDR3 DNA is TGCAGTGCTAGTTTCGGCTTTACCGGGGAGCTGTTTTTT.

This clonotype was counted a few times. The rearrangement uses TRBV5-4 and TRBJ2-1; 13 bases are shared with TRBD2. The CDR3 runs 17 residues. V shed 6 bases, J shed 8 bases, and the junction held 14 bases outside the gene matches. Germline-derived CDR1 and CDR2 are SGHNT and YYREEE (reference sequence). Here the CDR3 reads CASTRRTSGGIGYEQFF. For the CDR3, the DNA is TGTGCCAGCACCCGAAGGACTAGCGGGGGTATTGGGTATGAGCAGTTCTTC.

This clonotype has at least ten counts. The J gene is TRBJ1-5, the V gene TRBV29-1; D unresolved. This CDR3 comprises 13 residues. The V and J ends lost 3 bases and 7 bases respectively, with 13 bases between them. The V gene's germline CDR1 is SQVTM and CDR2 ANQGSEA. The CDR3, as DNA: TGCAGCGTTGAGGGCCCCCCAAGGCAGCCCCAGCATTTT. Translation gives CSVEGPPRQPQHF.

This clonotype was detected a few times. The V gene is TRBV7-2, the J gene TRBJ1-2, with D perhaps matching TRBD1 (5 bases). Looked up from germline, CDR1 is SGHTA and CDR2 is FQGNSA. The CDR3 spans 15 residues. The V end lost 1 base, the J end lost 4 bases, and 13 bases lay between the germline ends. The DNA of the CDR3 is TGTGCCAGCAGCTTAGGGGGAGGGACGACCTATGGCTACACCTTC. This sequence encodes CASSLGGGTTYGYTF. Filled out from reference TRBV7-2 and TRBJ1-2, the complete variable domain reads GAGVSQSPSNKVTEKGKDVELRCDPISGHTALYWYRQSLGQGLEFLIYFQGNSAPDKSGLPSDRFSAERTGGSVSTLTIQRTQQEDSAVYLCASSLGGGTTYGYTFGSGTRLTVV.

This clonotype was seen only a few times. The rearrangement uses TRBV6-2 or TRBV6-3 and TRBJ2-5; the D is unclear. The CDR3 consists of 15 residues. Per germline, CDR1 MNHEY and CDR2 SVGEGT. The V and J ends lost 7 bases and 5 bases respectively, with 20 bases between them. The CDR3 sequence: CASTNRRVLGETQYF. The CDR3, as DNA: TGTGCCAGCACCAACCGCCGGGTTCTAGGGGAGACCCAGTACTTC.

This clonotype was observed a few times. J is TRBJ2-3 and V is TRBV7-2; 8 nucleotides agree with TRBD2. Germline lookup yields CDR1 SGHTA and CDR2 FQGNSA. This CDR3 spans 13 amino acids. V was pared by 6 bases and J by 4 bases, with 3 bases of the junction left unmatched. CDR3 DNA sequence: TGTGCCAGCAGACCCGGGGGGGCAGATACGCAGTATTTT. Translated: CASRPGGADTQYF.

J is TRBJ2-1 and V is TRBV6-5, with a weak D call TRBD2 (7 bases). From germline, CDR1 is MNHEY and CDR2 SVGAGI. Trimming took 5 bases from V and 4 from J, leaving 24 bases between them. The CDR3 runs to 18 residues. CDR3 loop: CASSPPPDGGAKYNEQFF. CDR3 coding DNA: TGTGCCAGCAGTCCCCCCCCAGATGGGGGGGCTAAGTACAATGAGCAGTTCTTC.

DNA of the CDR3: TGTGCCAGCTCACCAAACGGGGACTTACGGGTCGGAGCTTTCTTT. Its translation is CASSPNGDLRVGAFF. The V and J genes are TRBV18 and TRBJ1-1; weak D call: TRBD1 (5 bases). V was shortened by 2 bases and J by 10 bases, with 20 bases between the two germline ends. CDR1 and CDR2 (germline): KGHSH, LQKENI. The CDR3 extends over 15 amino acids.

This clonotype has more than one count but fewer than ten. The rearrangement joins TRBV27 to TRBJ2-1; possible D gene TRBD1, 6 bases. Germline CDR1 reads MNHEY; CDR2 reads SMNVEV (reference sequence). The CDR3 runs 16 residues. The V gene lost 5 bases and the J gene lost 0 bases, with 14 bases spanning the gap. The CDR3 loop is CASSPSTGSSYNEQFF. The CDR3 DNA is TGTGCCAGCAGTCCCTCGACAGGCAGCTCCTACAATGAGCAGTTCTTC.

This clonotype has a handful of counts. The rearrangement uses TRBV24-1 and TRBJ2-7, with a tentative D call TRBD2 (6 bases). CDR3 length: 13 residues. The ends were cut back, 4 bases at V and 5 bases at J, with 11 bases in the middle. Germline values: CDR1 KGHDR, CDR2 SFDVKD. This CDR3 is CATSDSSDHEQYF. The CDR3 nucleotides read TGTGCCACCAGTGACTCTAGCGACCACGAGCAGTACTTC.

The CDR3 loop reads CASSPRPWATQETQYF. The DNA of the CDR3 is TGTGCCAGCAGTCCCCGCCCTTGGGCGACCCAAGAGACCCAGTACTTC. This chain connects TRBV27 to TRBJ2-5, with D unresolved. V dropped 5 bases and J dropped 1 base, with 17 bases sitting between them. The length of the CDR3 is 16 residues. Germline V CDR1 and CDR2: MNHEY, SMNVEV (reference sequence).

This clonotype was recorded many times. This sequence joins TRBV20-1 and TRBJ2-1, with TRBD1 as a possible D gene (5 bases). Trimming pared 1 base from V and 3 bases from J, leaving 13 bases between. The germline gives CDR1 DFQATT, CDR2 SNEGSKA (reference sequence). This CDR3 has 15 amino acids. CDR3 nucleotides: TGCAGTGCTAGAGGGGCAGCAGGGTACTACAATGAGCAGTTCTTC. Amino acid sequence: CSARGAAGYYNEQFF.

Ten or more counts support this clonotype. In DNA, the CDR3 is TGTGCCACTAGGGGACCTTATAATTCACCCCTCCACTTT. This codes for CATRGPYNSPLHF. This chain joins TRBV27 and TRBJ1-6; D might be TRBD1 (5 bases). Germline V gives CDR1 MNHEY, CDR2 SMNVEV (reference sequence). The CDR3 is 13 amino acids. V lost 10 bases and J 4 bases, leaving 11 bases between the germline ends.

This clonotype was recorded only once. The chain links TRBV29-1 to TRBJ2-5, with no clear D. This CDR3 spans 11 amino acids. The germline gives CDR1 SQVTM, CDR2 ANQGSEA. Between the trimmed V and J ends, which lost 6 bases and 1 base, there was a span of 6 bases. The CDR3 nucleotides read TGCAGCGTCGCCCTCCAAGAGACCCAGTACTTC. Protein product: CSVALQETQYF.

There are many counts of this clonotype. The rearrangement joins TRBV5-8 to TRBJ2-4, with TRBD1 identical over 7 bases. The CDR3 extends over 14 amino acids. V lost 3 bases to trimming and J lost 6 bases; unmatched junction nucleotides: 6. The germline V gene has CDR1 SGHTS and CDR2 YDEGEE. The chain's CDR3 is CASSSGQRGNIQYF. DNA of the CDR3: TGTGCCAGCAGCTCGGGACAGAGAGGAAACATTCAGTACTTC.

In nucleotides, the CDR3 is TGTGCCAGCCGATTGGAAATTAATGAAAAACTGTTTTTT. Its translation is CASRLEINEKLFF. This chain links TRBV28 with TRBJ1-4; D ambiguous. The germline CDR1 and CDR2 sequences are MDHEN and SYDVKM. Trimming removed 8 bases from V and 4 bases from J, with 11 bases in between. This CDR3 comprises 13 residues.

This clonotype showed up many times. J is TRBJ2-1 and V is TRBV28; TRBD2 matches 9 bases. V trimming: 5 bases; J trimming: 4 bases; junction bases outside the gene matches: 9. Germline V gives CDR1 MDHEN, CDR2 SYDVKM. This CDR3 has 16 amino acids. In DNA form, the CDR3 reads TGTGCCAGCAGTCCCACTCAGCGGGGGGCTTACAATGAGCAGTTCTTC. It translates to CASSPTQRGAYNEQFF. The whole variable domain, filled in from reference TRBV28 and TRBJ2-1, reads DVKVTQSSRYLVKRTGEKVFLECVQDMDHENMFWYRQDPGLGLRLIYFSYDVKMKEKGDIPEGYSVSREKKERFSLILESASTNQTSMYLCASSPTQRGAYNEQFFGPGTRLTVL.

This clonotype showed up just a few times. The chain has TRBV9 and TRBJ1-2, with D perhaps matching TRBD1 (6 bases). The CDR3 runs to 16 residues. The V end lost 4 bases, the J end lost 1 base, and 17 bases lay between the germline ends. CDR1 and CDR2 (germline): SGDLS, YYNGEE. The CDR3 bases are TGTGCCAGCAGCCCCCAAACAGGGCTAAATAACTATGGCTACACCTTC. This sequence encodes CASSPQTGLNNYGYTF.